This is a list of T cell receptor beta chains from one sample in a study of control samples from healthy donors and cancer patients. The protocol was immunoSEQ multiplex PCR, while the TCRdb copy is restricted to in-frame clones and leaves out a portion. The sample has about 250,000 clones, 82% seen once. The specimen was PBMCs. Receptors originate from a woman aged 55-69 years with lung cancer. Each CDR3 is given with its conserved first and last residue. Each record gives: J gene, V gene, CDR3 protein.

J: TRBJ1-6
V: TRBV13
CDR3: CASNIRETYNSPLHF

J: TRBJ2-2
V: TRBV9
CDR3: CASSVGAGGRSAGELFF

J: TRBJ2-7
V: TRBV11-2
CDR3: CASSWVTSGSSYEQYF

J: TRBJ1-5
V: TRBV28
CDR3: CASSFGRPNQPQHF

J: TRBJ2-1
V: TRBV11-3
CDR3: CASSLRGLYNEQFF

J: TRBJ1-1
V: TRBV19
CDR3: CASSPQGAPTEAFF

J: TRBJ2-7
V: TRBV30
CDR3: CAWQWGTSAYEQYF

J: TRBJ1-5
V: TRBV12-3/TRBV12-4
CDR3: CASSLGDRESQHF

J: TRBJ2-1
V: TRBV5-1
CDR3: CASSFIASGHLDEQFF

J: TRBJ2-5
V: TRBV2
CDR3: CASSDGGGATKTQYF

J: TRBJ2-1
V: TRBV3-1/TRBV3-2
CDR3: CASSGLAGDEQFF

J: TRBJ2-7
V: TRBV28
CDR3: CASATSATYEQYF

J: TRBJ2-2
V: TRBV5-1
CDR3: CASSFLPFGQGYTGELFF

J: TRBJ1-2
V: TRBV5-5
CDR3: CASSPGQGRDGYTF

J: TRBJ2-1
V: TRBV7-2
CDR3: CASSRTSGIYNEQFF

J: TRBJ2-1
V: TRBV5-4
CDR3: CASSLGGATYNEQFF

J: TRBJ2-4
V: TRBV7-3
CDR3: CASSTTGGGGDIQYF

J: TRBJ1-4
V: TRBV5-4
CDR3: CASRAQGANEKLFF

J: TRBJ2-5
V: TRBV5-1
CDR3: CASSLGTGGQETQYF

J: TRBJ1-1
V: TRBV24-1
CDR3: CATSDSTPWTGGRDTEAFF

J: TRBJ1-5
V: TRBV6-1
CDR3: CASSERGGYSNQPQHF

J: TRBJ1-5
V: TRBV6-6
CDR3: CASSSTDQPQHF

J: TRBJ1-4
V: TRBV5-1
CDR3: CASSLGDTRRNEKLFF

J: TRBJ2-1
V: TRBV7-9
CDR3: CASSLGRGAVSYNEQFF

J: TRBJ1-1
V: TRBV5-1
CDR3: CASSSTGGSTEAFF

J: TRBJ2-5
V: TRBV19
CDR3: CASSTRTLKETQYF

J: TRBJ2-1
V: TRBV5-1
CDR3: CASSLLANGYNEQFF

J: TRBJ1-1
V: TRBV5-6
CDR3: CASSSRQELNTEAFF

J: TRBJ1-2
V: TRBV9
CDR3: CASSEGQGNYGYTF